A selection of T cell receptor beta chains follows, all from one sample in a study of human T cells and chemical hapten exposure. TCRdb re-called the RACE reads through MiXCR, storing one row per CDR3 protein. The repertoire holds roughly 40,000 distinct CDR3 sequences, with about 12% as singletons. Sequenced here: whole blood, sampled in connection with sensitization to the hapten diphenylcyclopropenone (DPC). These receptors all stem from a woman in her forties with alopecia areata. Some clones in this sample may be carry-over from other donors' samples. The CDR3 runs from the conserved cysteine through the conserved F or W. D genes are given only for firm matches. Size values are once, few and many counts, or a class for expanded clones, and some rows have none.

V	size	D	J	DNA	CDR3
TRBV10-2	NA	TRBD2	TRBJ2-2	TGCGCCTCCTTTAGGACTAGCGCAACCGGGGAGCTGTTTTTT	CASFRTSATGELFF
TRBV28	NA	TRBD1	TRBJ2-7	TGTGCCAGCAACGGACAGGGGGGCTACGAGCAGTACTTC	CASNGQGGYEQYF
TRBV9	many	NA	TRBJ2-2	TGTGCCAGCAGCGTAGCTGGTACAGGCCGCGGGGAGCTGTTTTTT	CASSVAGTGRGELFF
TRBV28	NA	NA	TRBJ1-4	TGTGCCAGCAGTTTGACAGCTAATGAAAAACTGTTTTTT	CASSLTANEKLFF
TRBV11-2	NA	NA	TRBJ1-2	TGTGCCAGCAGCACTTTGACGGGAGGGACCTTC	CASSTLTGGTF
TRBV29-1	NA	NA	TRBJ1-5	TGCAGCGTGGGAACAGAGGGCAATCAGCCCCAGCATTTT	CSVGTEGNQPQHF
TRBV5-5	once	NA	TRBJ1-5	TGTGCCAGCAGCTTGGCAAGCGGGGGCGGCAATCAGCCCCAGCATTTT	CASSLASGGGNQPQHF
TRBV28	many	NA	TRBJ2-1	TGTGCCAGCAGTTTATATTCCTCACGGGACATAGATCACAATGAGCAGTTCTTC	CASSLYSSRDIDHNEQFF
TRBV29-1	many	NA	TRBJ2-3	TGCAGCGCCGATCGTAGTACGCAGTATTTT	CSADRSTQYF
TRBV7-8	NA	NA	TRBJ1-2	TGTGCCAGCAGCTTAGAACAGTACTATGGCTACACCTTC	CASSLEQYYGYTF